These T cell receptor beta chains were read from a single sample in a study of CD8 T cells in ankylosing spondylitis. TCRdb reprocessed the 5' RACE reads via MiXCR and lists one record per CDR3 protein. Of some 240,000 distinct CDR3 sequences in the sample, approximately 9% were seen once. Sequenced input: blood, either unsorted or a sorted T cell fraction (not recorded which). The origin of the receptors is a male donor with ankylosing spondylitis or in good health (not recorded which). The CDR3 runs from the conserved cysteine through the conserved F or W. Fields, in order: CDR3 protein, CDR3 DNA, V gene, clone size, J gene, D gene. A D gene is named only where the DNA matches it firmly. The size field is filled for only some rows; it gives once, few, many or a size class.

cdr3_aa: CASSFPGFNRNTEAFF
cdr3_nt: TGTGCCAGCAGTTTTCCGGGGTTTAATAGGAACACTGAAGCTTTCTTT
v_call: TRBV12-3/TRBV12-4
clone_size: NA
j_call: TRBJ1-1
d_call: NA

cdr3_aa: CSVESAGTQAFF
cdr3_nt: TGCAGCGTTGAGTCCGCCGGGACACAAGCTTTCTTT
v_call: TRBV29-1
clone_size: NA
j_call: TRBJ1-1
d_call: NA

cdr3_aa: CSASRTNQETQYF
cdr3_nt: TGCAGTGCTAGTCGCACTAACCAAGAGACCCAGTACTTC
v_call: TRBV20-1
clone_size: few
j_call: TRBJ2-5
d_call: NA

cdr3_aa: CATSGDSGTDTQYF
cdr3_nt: TGTGCCACCAGTGGGGACTCCGGCACAGATACGCAGTATTTT
v_call: TRBV24-1
clone_size: many
j_call: TRBJ2-3
d_call: NA

cdr3_aa: CASSFGTGGINEQYF
cdr3_nt: TGCGCCAGCAGCTTTGGGACAGGGGGTATCAACGAGCAGTACTTC
v_call: TRBV5-1
clone_size: medium-sized
j_call: TRBJ2-7
d_call: TRBD1

cdr3_aa: CASSYSGRQGETQYF
cdr3_nt: TGTGCCAGCAGTTACTCCGGGCGGCAGGGGGAGACCCAGTACTTC
v_call: TRBV6-2/TRBV6-3
clone_size: NA
j_call: TRBJ2-5
d_call: NA

cdr3_aa: CASTFNVLAGGETQYF
cdr3_nt: TGTGCCAGCACCTTTAATGTACTAGCGGGAGGAGAGACCCAGTACTTC
v_call: TRBV7-2
clone_size: many
j_call: TRBJ2-5
d_call: TRBD2

cdr3_aa: CASSYGHNEQFF
cdr3_nt: TGTGCCAGCAGTTACGGCCACAATGAGCAGTTCTTC
v_call: TRBV6-2/TRBV6-3
clone_size: many
j_call: TRBJ2-1
d_call: NA

cdr3_aa: CASSLDLLGRGAKNIQYF
cdr3_nt: TGTGCCAGCAGCTTAGATCTTCTAGGCAGGGGGGCCAAAAACATTCAGTACTTC
v_call: TRBV11-2
clone_size: NA
j_call: TRBJ2-4
d_call: TRBD1

cdr3_aa: CASSYFGRFSGNTIYF
cdr3_nt: TGTGCCAGCAGTTACTTCGGACGGTTCTCTGGAAACACCATATATTTT
v_call: TRBV6-2/TRBV6-3
clone_size: NA
j_call: TRBJ1-3
d_call: NA

cdr3_aa: CASSPTHYSNQPQHF
cdr3_nt: TGTGCCAGCAGTCCGACCCATTATAGCAATCAGCCCCAGCATTTT
v_call: TRBV27
clone_size: few
j_call: TRBJ1-5
d_call: NA

cdr3_aa: CASSREFNTEAFF
cdr3_nt: TGTGCCAGCAGTAGGGAGTTCAACACTGAAGCTTTCTTT
v_call: TRBV12-3/TRBV12-4
clone_size: many
j_call: TRBJ1-1
d_call: NA

cdr3_aa: CSARGKRAGGTYEQYF
cdr3_nt: TGCAGTGCTAGAGGAAAGAGGGCGGGAGGCACCTACGAGCAGTACTTC
v_call: TRBV20-1
clone_size: few
j_call: TRBJ2-7
d_call: TRBD2

cdr3_aa: CASSPDAPTQYF
cdr3_nt: TGTGCCAGCTCCCCCGACGCGCCCACGCAGTATTTT
v_call: TRBV18
clone_size: many
j_call: TRBJ2-3
d_call: NA

cdr3_aa: CASSDRVRLINEQFF
cdr3_nt: TGTGCCAGCAGTGACAGGGTCAGGTTGATAAATGAGCAGTTCTTC
v_call: TRBV6-1
clone_size: many
j_call: TRBJ2-1
d_call: NA

cdr3_aa: CASSPGQAVTDTQYF
cdr3_nt: TGTGCCAGCAGCCCCGGTCAGGCAGTCACAGATACGCAGTATTTT
v_call: TRBV11-2
clone_size: many
j_call: TRBJ2-3
d_call: NA

cdr3_aa: CAISELGLSQETQYF
cdr3_nt: TGTGCCATCAGTGAGTTGGGACTATCTCAGGAGACCCAGTACTTC
v_call: TRBV10-3
clone_size: many
j_call: TRBJ2-5
d_call: TRBD2

cdr3_aa: CASSTHGTRMAQYF
cdr3_nt: TGTGCCAGCAGCACCCATGGGACTAGAATGGCCCAGTACTTC
v_call: TRBV7-2
clone_size: many
j_call: TRBJ2-5
d_call: TRBD2

cdr3_aa: CSAIGTSGFSYNEQFF
cdr3_nt: TGCAGTGCTATCGGGACTAGCGGGTTCTCCTACAATGAGCAGTTCTTC
v_call: TRBV20-1
clone_size: NA
j_call: TRBJ2-1
d_call: TRBD2